Listed here are 32 T cell receptor beta chains from one sample, sequenced in a study of T-cell memory formation after mild COVID-19. TCRdb reanalysed the 5' RACE reads using MiXCR and keeps one entry per CDR3 protein. This sample carries approximately 490,000 distinct CDR3 sequences, just over 20% of them seen once, and the ten largest clones take around 13%. Sequencing was performed on PBMCs or a T cell subset sorted from them (not recorded which). These receptors came from an adult woman who had mild COVID-19 (a few samples of this study predate the infection). Cell type and time point are not known.

The rearrangement links TRBV7-6 to TRBJ2-2, with D perhaps matching TRBD2 (6 bases). V was shortened by 5 bases and J by 9 bases, with 22 bases between the two germline ends. Germline lookup yields CDR1 SGHVS and CDR2 FNYEAQ. This CDR3 region has 16 residues. The CDR3 protein is CASSPTGLATSRELFF. In DNA form, the CDR3 reads TGTGCCAGCAGCCCCACGGGACTTGCCACCTCTCGGGAGCTGTTTTTT.

The CDR3: CASSSWEDAYEQYF. In DNA, the CDR3 is TGTGCCAGCAGCTCCTGGGAAGACGCCTACGAGCAGTACTTC. The rearrangement links TRBV7-9 to TRBJ2-7; D is unresolved. With 4 bases removed from V and 2 bases from J, the gap between germline ends came to 12 bases. The CDR3 has 14 amino acids. The germline gives CDR1 SEHNR, CDR2 FQNEAQ (reference sequence). Full variable domain (outside the CDR3, taken from reference TRBV7-9 and TRBJ2-7): DTGVSQNPRHKITKRGQNVTFRCDPISEHNRLYWYRQTLGQGPEFLTYFQNEAQLEKSRLLSDRFSAERPKGSFSTLEIQRTEQGDSAMYLCASSSWEDAYEQYFGPGTRLTVT.

This clonotype was counted a few times. This sequence joins TRBV9 and TRBJ2-1; possibly TRBD1 for D (6 bases). CDR3 length equals 16 residues. Germline CDR1 and CDR2: SGDLS and YYNGEE. V shed 2 bases and J shed 4 bases, with 16 bases lying between them. This CDR3 reads CASSVSGVVPYNEQFF. The CDR3 nucleotides read TGTGCCAGCAGCGTCTCAGGGGTGGTCCCATACAATGAGCAGTTCTTC.

Many counts were recorded for this clonotype. This chain connects TRBV5-6 to TRBJ2-2, with 7 bases that match TRBD2. The germline gives CDR1 SGHDT, CDR2 YYEEEE. The CDR3 is 13 residues long. Losses at the gene ends were 6 bases for V and 4 bases for J; bases not matched to a gene: 3. CDR3 nucleotide sequence: TGTGCCAGCATCCGGGGGGTCACCGGGGAGCTGTTTTTT. As protein: CASIRGVTGELFF. Based on the CDR3 plus reference TRBV5-6 and TRBJ2-2, the full variable domain is DAGVTQSPTHLIKTRGQQVTLRCSPKSGHDTVSWYQQALGQGPQFIFQYYEEEERQRGNFPDRFSGHQFPNYSSELNVNALLLGDSALYLCASIRGVTGELFFGEGSRLTVL.

V gene TRBV20-1 combines with J gene TRBJ2-3, with unresolved D. Trimming left V 7 bases short and J 2 bases short, with 13 bases between. The CDR3 has 13 amino acids. The germline V gene encodes CDR1 DFQATT and CDR2 SNEGSKA (reference sequence). CDR3 nucleotides: TGCAGTGTAACGGATCCGCTCACAGATACGCAGTATTTT. This translates into CSVTDPLTDTQYF.

The J gene is TRBJ2-5, the V gene TRBV7-3; 14 positions agree with TRBD2. V lost 5 bases, J lost 4 bases, and 9 bases stayed unmatched. Germline loops: CDR1 SGHTA, CDR2 FQGTGA. The CDR3 loop spans 17 amino acids. CDR3 sequence (DNA): TGTGCCAGCAGCACTACAGGACTAGCGGGGGGAAGAGAGACCCAGTACTTC. Translating gives CASSTTGLAGGRETQYF. Combining the CDR3 with reference TRBV7-3 and TRBJ2-5 gives the whole variable domain GAGVSQTPSNKVTEKGKYVELRCDPISGHTALYWYRQSLGQGPEFLIYFQGTGAADDSGLPNDRFFAVRPEGSVSTLKIQRTERGDSAVYLCASSTTGLAGGRETQYFGPGTRLLVL.

The rearrangement links TRBV9 to TRBJ2-5; 12 bases agree with TRBD1. With 0 bases clipped from V and 5 bases from J, the junction kept 5 bases outside the gene matches. Germline values: CDR1 SGDLS, CDR2 YYNGEE. The CDR3 loop spans 16 amino acids. CDR3 in DNA: TGTGCCAGCAGCGTAGGTGGGACAGGGGGCTTGGAGACCCAGTACTTC. Protein sequence: CASSVGGTGGLETQYF.

This clonotype has a handful of counts. The chain carries TRBV7-2 and TRBJ2-1; the match to TRBD2 covers 12 bases. J was trimmed by 8 bases and V by 4 bases; bases with no gene match: 6. Germline V CDR1 and CDR2: SGHTA, FQGNSA. The CDR3 is made up of 15 amino acids. CDR3: CASSSLAGGPYEQFF. In DNA, the CDR3 is TGTGCCAGCAGCTCGCTAGCGGGAGGGCCCTATGAGCAGTTCTTC.

V and J are TRBV20-1 and TRBJ2-3, with D possibly being TRBD1 or TRBD2 (6 bases each). This CDR3 comprises 15 residues. Trimming stripped 3 bases from V and 5 bases from J, with 18 bases between. Germline CDR1 reads DFQATT; CDR2 reads SNEGSKA (reference sequence). CDR3 protein: CSASKWGASGDTQYF. Here the CDR3 DNA reads TGCAGTGCTAGCAAGTGGGGGGCGTCGGGAGATACGCAGTATTTT.

This clonotype has a handful of counts. The chain uses TRBV12-3 or TRBV12-4 and TRBJ1-4; D gene uncertain. V lost 3 bases and J lost 0, with 8 bases in between. The CDR3 contains 15 residues. Here the CDR3 reads CASSFLGATNEKLFF. CDR3 in DNA: TGTGCCAGCAGTTTTTTGGGAGCAACTAATGAAAAACTGTTTTTT.

This rearrangement joins TRBV25-1 to TRBJ1-2, with D possibly being TRBD1 (5 bases). Per the germline V gene, CDR1 is MGHDK and CDR2 is SYGVNS. V dropped 4 bases and J dropped 5 bases, with 17 bases sitting between them. The length of the CDR3 is 15 residues. The CDR3 DNA reads as TGTGCCAGCAGTGGGGGGAGAGGGCTCGATTATGGCTACACCTTC. Amino acids: CASSGGRGLDYGYTF.

This clonotype was seen more than once but under ten times. The J gene is TRBJ2-7, the V gene TRBV12-3 or TRBV12-4; 9 nucleotides line up with TRBD1. V was clipped by 6 bases and J by 6 bases; unmatched bases: 9. This CDR3 has 14 amino acids. CDR3 amino acids: CASSSNRGHGEQYF. DNA for the CDR3: TGTGCCAGCAGCTCAAACAGGGGGCATGGCGAGCAGTACTTC.

The rearrangement joins TRBV4-1 to TRBJ2-1; 8 bases match TRBD1. The length of the CDR3 is 18 residues. Germline V lookup: CDR1 MGHRA, CDR2 YSYEKL. Trimming cost V 1 base and J 1 base; bases outside gene matches: 9. CDR3 sequence reads: CASSQVQGALESYNEQFF. The CDR3 DNA reads TGCGCCAGCAGCCAAGTTCAGGGGGCGCTTGAGTCCTACAATGAGCAGTTCTTC.

V usage is TRBV12-3 or TRBV12-4 and J usage is TRBJ1-2; D is possibly TRBD1 (6 bases). The germline V and J ends were trimmed by 5 bases and 4 bases, with 17 bases remaining between them. This CDR3 spans 15 amino acids. The CDR3 region is CASSAGGGGGYGYTF. As DNA, the CDR3 is TGTGCCAGCAGTGCAGGCGGCGGGGGCGGCTATGGCTACACCTTC.

The chain employs TRBV4-1 and TRBJ2-5; D is ambiguous. V lost 5 bases to trimming and J lost 5 bases, with 15 bases between them. Germline V gene sequence: CDR1 MGHRA, CDR2 YSYEKL. This CDR3 spans 14 amino acids. CDR3 coding DNA: TGCGCCAGCAGCTCCAACCGGGCGGCGGAGACCCAGTACTTC. Translating it yields CASSSNRAAETQYF.

The V gene is TRBV28, the J gene TRBJ2-5, with 7 bases identical to TRBD2. V shed 7 bases, J shed 5 bases, and the junction held 13 bases outside the gene matches. In germline, CDR1 is MDHEN, CDR2 SYDVKM. The CDR3 is 15 amino acids. The CDR3 DNA is TGTGCCAGCACCCTTGGCGGGAGCCGCACGGAGACCCAGTACTTC. It yields the protein CASTLGGSRTETQYF. The full variable domain, its missing parts supplied by reference TRBV28 and TRBJ2-5, is DVKVTQSSRYLVKRTGEKVFLECVQDMDHENMFWYRQDPGLGLRLIYFSYDVKMKEKGDIPEGYSVSREKKERFSLILESASTNQTSMYLCASTLGGSRTETQYFGPGTRLLVL.

The chain uses TRBV20-1 and TRBJ2-4; weak D call: TRBD2 (5 bases). Trimming stripped 1 base from V and 3 bases from J, with 16 bases between. Germline V lookup: CDR1 DFQATT, CDR2 SNEGSKA (reference sequence). This CDR3 comprises 16 residues. CDR3 residues: CSARAPGSVGKNIQYF. The CDR3 DNA follows: TGCAGTGCTAGAGCCCCGGGGAGTGTTGGCAAAAACATTCAGTACTTC.

This clonotype was seen many times. The chain is built from TRBV24-1 and TRBJ2-5, with D tentatively TRBD2 (6 bases). CDR1 is KGHDR and CDR2 is SFDVKD in the germline V gene. With 4 bases removed from V and 5 bases from J, the gap between germline ends came to 13 bases. The CDR3 is made up of 14 amino acids. In DNA, the CDR3 is TGTGCCACCAGTGACCCGGGCCGGGGGGAGACCCAGTACTTC. This gives the protein CATSDPGRGETQYF.

On this clonotype itself: An end of the junction does not agree with germline; a read error may underlie this. The chain has TRBV7-7 and TRBJ2-5; tentatively, D is TRBD1 (5 bases). This CDR3 contains 14 residues. In germline, CDR1 is SSHAT, CDR2 FNYEAQ (reference sequence). The CDR3 DNA reads as TGTGCTAGCAGCTTAGACAGTACCCAAGAGACCCAGTACTTC. Its protein product is CASSLDSTQETQYF.

The CDR3 is CASSSRDGLGSPLHF. The DNA for the CDR3 is TGTGCCAGCAGTTCTAGGGATGGGCTTGGTTCACCCCTCCACTTT. The V and J genes are TRBV6-5 and TRBJ1-6; D ambiguous. V shed 4 bases and J shed 9 bases, with 16 bases lying between them. The CDR3 runs 15 residues. Per the germline V gene, CDR1 is MNHEY and CDR2 is SVGAGI.

The chain has TRBV24-1 and TRBJ1-1; maybe TRBD1 (5 bases). Trimming removed 2 bases at V and 0 bases at J, with 9 bases between. The germline V gene encodes CDR1 KGHDR and CDR2 SFDVKD. The CDR3 totals 15 residues. CDR3 loop: CATSDSRVMNTEAFF. CDR3 DNA: TGTGCCACCAGTGATTCCAGGGTCATGAACACTGAAGCTTTCTTT.

This clonotype showed up just a few times. J is TRBJ2-5 and V is TRBV20-1, with D perhaps matching TRBD1 (5 bases). The V end was cut by 1 base, the J end by 5 bases, with 17 bases between. The CDR3 is 15 amino acids. Per germline, CDR1 DFQATT and CDR2 SNEGSKA (reference sequence). The CDR3 DNA sequence: TGCAGTGCTAGAGGGAGCAGGGATTTTACCGAGACCCAGTACTTC. Amino acid sequence: CSARGSRDFTETQYF.

This clonotype was seen more than once but under ten times. The chain recombines TRBV14 with TRBJ2-1; D is unresolved. The CDR3 is made up of 14 amino acids. The V gene's germline CDR1 is SGHDN and CDR2 FVKESK. Trimming took off 1 base at V and 8 bases at J, with 12 bases between the two ends. CDR3 amino acids: CASSQVLGIDEQFF. In nucleotides, the CDR3 is TGTGCCAGCAGCCAAGTTTTGGGAATAGATGAGCAGTTCTTC.

This clonotype occurred many times. CDR3 region: CASSPTSGGYEQYF. Written as DNA, the CDR3 is TGTGCCAGCAGCCCTACTAGCGGGGGCTACGAGCAGTACTTC. The J gene is TRBJ2-7, the V gene TRBV3-1; 11 bases agree with TRBD2. The J segment lost 3 bases and the V segment lost 4 bases, leaving 2 bases of the junction unmatched. CDR3 length: 14 amino acids. Germline V gene data show CDR1 as LGHDT and CDR2 as YNNKEL (reference sequence).

This CDR3 is CATRRAGGGTDTQYF. The CDR3 DNA reads TGTGCCACCCGAAGAGCGGGGGGAGGCACAGATACGCAGTATTTT. The chain employs TRBV6-2 or TRBV6-3 and TRBJ2-3, with 9 bases that match TRBD2. The CDR3 has 15 residues. V lost 10 bases and J lost 1; bases outside the gene matches: 9. CDR1 and CDR2 (germline): MNHEY, SVGEGT.

V and J are TRBV14 and TRBJ2-7; D is undetermined. The germline gives CDR1 SGHDN, CDR2 FVKESK. The CDR3 has 15 amino acids. V gave up 2 bases and J gave up 3 bases, with 14 bases separating them. The CDR3 sequence: CASSQYTGPFYEQYF. As DNA, the CDR3 is TGTGCCAGCAGCCAATACACGGGTCCCTTCTACGAGCAGTACTTC.

This clonotype has a handful of counts. The chain combines TRBV20-1 with TRBJ2-3; D ambiguous. The CDR3 is 15 residues long. Germline loops: CDR1 DFQATT, CDR2 SNEGSKA (reference sequence). The V end was cut by 3 bases, the J end by 5 bases, with 18 bases between. The CDR3 loop is CSASAWALEGDTQYF. The CDR3 DNA reads as TGCAGTGCTAGTGCCTGGGCCCTAGAAGGAGATACGCAGTATTTT.

This clonotype appeared many times. The V and J genes are TRBV27 and TRBJ2-3, with a weak D call TRBD2 (5 bases). The CDR3 is 13 amino acids. The V gene lost 7 bases and the J gene lost 0 bases, with 8 bases spanning the gap. The V gene's germline CDR1 is MNHEY and CDR2 SMNVEV (reference sequence). CDR3 DNA: TGTGCCAGCACTAGCACCAGCACAGATACGCAGTATTTT. This gives the protein CASTSTSTDTQYF.

A few counts support this clonotype. The chain has TRBV3-1 and TRBJ2-7; D is unclear. The CDR3 spans 12 residues. Trimming pared 0 bases from V and 6 bases from J, leaving 6 bases between. Germline CDR1 is LGHDT and CDR2 is YNNKEL (reference sequence). The CDR3 sequence is CASSQDTIEQYF. CDR3 nucleotides: TGTGCCAGCAGCCAAGACACAATCGAGCAGTACTTC.

This clonotype was counted only a few times. The chain uses TRBV19 and TRBJ2-3; weak D call: TRBD2 (5 bases). The length of the CDR3 is 14 residues. Trimming removed 3 bases at V and 3 bases at J, with 10 bases between. Germline V gene lookup returns CDR1 LNHDA and CDR2 SQIVND (reference sequence). CDR3 DNA sequence: TGTGCCAGTAGTATCGGCGGGTCTACAGATACGCAGTATTTT. This translates into CASSIGGSTDTQYF.

The table lists this clonotype with a few counts. The rearrangement uses TRBV3-1 and TRBJ2-2, with a tentative D call TRBD2 (6 bases). Germline CDR1 LGHDT, CDR2 YNNKEL (reference sequence). CDR3 size: 14 residues. Trimming took off 0 bases at V and 9 bases at J, with 11 bases between the two ends. The CDR3, as DNA: TGTGCCAGCAGCCAAGATTTGCGGGGCCGGGAGCTGTTTTTT. Protein sequence: CASSQDLRGRELFF.

V gene TRBV21-1 combines with J gene TRBJ2-5; TRBD2, the table's D call, lacks a check against the DNA. TRBV21-1 is a listed pseudogene. There are 20 residues in the CDR3. CDR3 loop: CASSKAKGGTSGTTQETQYF. In nucleotides, the CDR3 is TGTGCCAGCAGCAAAGCAAAAGGTGGGACTAGCGGGACCACCCAAGAGACCCAGTACTTC.